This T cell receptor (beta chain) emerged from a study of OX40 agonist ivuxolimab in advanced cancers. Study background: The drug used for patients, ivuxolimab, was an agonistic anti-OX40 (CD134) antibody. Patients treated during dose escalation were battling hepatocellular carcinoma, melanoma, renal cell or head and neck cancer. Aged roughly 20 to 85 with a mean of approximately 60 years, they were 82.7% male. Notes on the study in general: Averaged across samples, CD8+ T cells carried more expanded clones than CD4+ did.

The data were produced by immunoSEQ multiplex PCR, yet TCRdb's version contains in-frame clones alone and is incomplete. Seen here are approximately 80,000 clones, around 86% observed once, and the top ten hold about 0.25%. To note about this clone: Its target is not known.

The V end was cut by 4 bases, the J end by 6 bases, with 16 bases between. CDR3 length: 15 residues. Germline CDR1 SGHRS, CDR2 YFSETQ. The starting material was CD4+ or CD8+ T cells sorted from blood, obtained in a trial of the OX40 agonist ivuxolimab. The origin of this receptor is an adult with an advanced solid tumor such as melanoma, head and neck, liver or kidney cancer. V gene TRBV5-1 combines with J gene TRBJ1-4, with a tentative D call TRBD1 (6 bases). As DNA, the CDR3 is TGCGCCAGCAGCCCCGGCTGGGGGCTTGATGAAAAACTGTTTTTT. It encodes CASSPGWGLDEKLFF.